Described below is a single T cell receptor beta chain sequence and its context. Its antigen is unknown. Per-nucleotide qualities are absent, and no much larger clonotype sits a single base away. The CDR3 starts with the cysteine, ends with the phenylalanine, and has 15 residues. Just the 45-base CDR3 DNA is kept, in frame starting at base 1. The V end gives up 5 bases and the J end 4 bases, leaving 6 bases in the junction not matched to a gene. Reading the germline V gene gives CDR1 SGHAT and CDR2 FQNNGV. This sample was included in a study of blood T cell repertoires in COVID-19 (TCRdb year 2020). In terms of the full investigation: The collaborator samples originated in the United States, Italy and Spain and spanned the acute and convalescent phases of COVID-19. The repertoires were released in a freely available public database meant as a resource for research on the immune response to SARS-CoV-2. HLA class I and class II types, where available, came from metadata supplied by the sample provider rather than from assay-based typing. Subjects who had been exposed to COVID-19, were actively infected with it, or had recovered from it provided the deeply sampled blood TCRbeta repertoires that made up the dataset. The material from the prospective study consisted of cDNA or gDNA derived from T cells, B-cell-depleted T cells, or PBMCs. Samples were obtained from the ongoing ImmuneRACE study (first 160 participants) and from about 1,300 subjects provided by 6 global collaborators. Nearly every sample came with metadata listing a de-identified subject ID, COVID-19 status, age in years and sex. Study-wide findings and limitations: The quantity of clinical and demographic metadata differed by source and by participant and was supplied without curation.

TCRbeta CDR3 regions were amplified from genomic DNA by means of the immunoSEQ Assay, a bias-controlled multiplex PCR. Per the original workflow: The number of nucleated cells in each sample was estimated by amplification of reference gene primers within the assay. Sequence reads were collapsed and filtered to measure the absolute abundance of every unique TCRbeta CDR3 rearrangement. For each sample, productive Simpson clonality was calculated as the square root of Simpson's diversity index across productive rearrangements. TCRdb holds this immuneACCESS table with in-frame rearrangements only. Some clones are missing; in checked studies, unresolved V genes explain under half, and the rest has no known cause. D and trimming were read from the DNA, whereas the V and J calls and clone size are those reported in that table. The sample table contains tens of thousands of clones; only one count was recorded for 70% to 90% of them. Less than 3.5% of the sample comes from the top ten.

In Seattle, one collaborating source enrolled patients while the infection was active and tracked those patients longitudinally over the course of disease. Each collaborating institution followed its own protocols to collect whole blood in K2EDTA tubes. For TCRbeta analysis, collaborator samples were shipped as frozen whole blood, as isolated PBMCs, or as DNA extracted from either sample type. The chain couples TRBV11-2 to TRBJ2-5; 11 bases in the junction line up with TRBD2. Material for sequencing was peripheral blood. This clonotype was sampled from a man aged 50-60 years with COVID-19, enrolled during active disease. The DNA sequence is as follows: TGTGCCAGCAGCCCGATAGCGGGGGGGACAGAGACCCAGTACTTC. Translated, this is CASSPIAGGTETQYF.